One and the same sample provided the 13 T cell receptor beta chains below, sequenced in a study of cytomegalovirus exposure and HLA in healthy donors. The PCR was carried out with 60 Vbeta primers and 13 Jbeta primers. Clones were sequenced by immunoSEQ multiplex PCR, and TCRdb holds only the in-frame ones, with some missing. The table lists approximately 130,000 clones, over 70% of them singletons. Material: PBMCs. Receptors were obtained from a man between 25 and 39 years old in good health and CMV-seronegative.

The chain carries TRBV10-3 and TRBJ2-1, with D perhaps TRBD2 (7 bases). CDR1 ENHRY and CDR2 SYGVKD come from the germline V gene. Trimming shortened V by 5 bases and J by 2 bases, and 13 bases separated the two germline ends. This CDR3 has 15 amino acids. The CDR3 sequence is CAISIGGGAYNEQFF. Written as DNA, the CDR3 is TGTGCCATCAGTATTGGAGGGGGGGCCTACAATGAGCAGTTCTTC.

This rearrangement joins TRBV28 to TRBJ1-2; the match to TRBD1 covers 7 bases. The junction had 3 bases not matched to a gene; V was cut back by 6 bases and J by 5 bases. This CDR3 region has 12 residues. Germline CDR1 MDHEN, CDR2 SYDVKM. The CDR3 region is CASRRTGYGYTF. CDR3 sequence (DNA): TGTGCCAGCAGGCGGACAGGTTATGGCTACACCTTC.

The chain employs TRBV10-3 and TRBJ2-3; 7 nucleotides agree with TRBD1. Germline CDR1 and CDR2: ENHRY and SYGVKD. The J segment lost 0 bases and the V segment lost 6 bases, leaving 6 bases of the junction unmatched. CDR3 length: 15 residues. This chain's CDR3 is CAIRGTASSTDTQYF. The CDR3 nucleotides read TGTGCCATCAGGGGGACAGCATCTAGCACAGATACGCAGTATTTT.

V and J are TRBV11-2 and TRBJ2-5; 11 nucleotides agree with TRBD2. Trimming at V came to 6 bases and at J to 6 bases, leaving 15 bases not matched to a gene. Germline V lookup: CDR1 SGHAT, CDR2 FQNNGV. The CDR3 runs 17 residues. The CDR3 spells CASSLNTGTSGFKTQYF. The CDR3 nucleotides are TGTGCCAGCAGTCTGAACACCGGGACTAGCGGATTTAAGACCCAGTACTTC.

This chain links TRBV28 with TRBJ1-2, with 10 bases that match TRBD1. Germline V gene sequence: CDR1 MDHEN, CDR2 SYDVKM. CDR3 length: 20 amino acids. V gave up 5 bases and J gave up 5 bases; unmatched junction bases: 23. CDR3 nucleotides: TGTGCCAGCAGTCCCCCCCCGACCCCCCGAGCCACGGGACAGGGGTATGGCTACACCTTC. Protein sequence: CASSPPPTPRATGQGYGYTF.

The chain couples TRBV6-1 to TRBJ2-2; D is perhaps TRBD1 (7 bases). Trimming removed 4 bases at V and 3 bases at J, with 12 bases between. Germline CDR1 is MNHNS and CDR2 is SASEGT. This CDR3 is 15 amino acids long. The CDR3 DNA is TGTGCCAGCAGTGGGGGGGACAGTTACACCGGGGAGCTGTTTTTT. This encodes CASSGGDSYTGELFF.

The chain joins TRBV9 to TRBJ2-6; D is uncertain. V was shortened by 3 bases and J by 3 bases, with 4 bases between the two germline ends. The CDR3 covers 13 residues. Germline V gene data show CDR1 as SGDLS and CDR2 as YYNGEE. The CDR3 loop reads CASSDSGANVLTF. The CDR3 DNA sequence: TGTGCCAGCAGCGACAGTGGGGCCAACGTCCTGACTTTC.

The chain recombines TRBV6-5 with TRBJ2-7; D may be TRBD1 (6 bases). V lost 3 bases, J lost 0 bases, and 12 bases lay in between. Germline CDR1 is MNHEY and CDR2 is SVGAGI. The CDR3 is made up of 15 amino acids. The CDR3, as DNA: TGTGCCAGCAGTTATGGGACATCCACCTCCTACGAGCAGTACTTC. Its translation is CASSYGTSTSYEQYF.

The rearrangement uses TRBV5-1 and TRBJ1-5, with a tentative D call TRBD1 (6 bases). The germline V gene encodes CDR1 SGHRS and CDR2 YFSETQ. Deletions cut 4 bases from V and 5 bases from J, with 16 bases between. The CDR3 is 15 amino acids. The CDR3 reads CASSAQPGADQPQHF. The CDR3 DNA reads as TGCGCCAGCAGCGCACAACCAGGGGCCGATCAGCCCCAGCATTTT.

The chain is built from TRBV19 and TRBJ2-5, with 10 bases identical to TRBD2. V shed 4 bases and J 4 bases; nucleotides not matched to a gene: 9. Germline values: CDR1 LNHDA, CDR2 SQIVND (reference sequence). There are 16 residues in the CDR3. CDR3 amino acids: CASSSFEREGRETQYF. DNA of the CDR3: TGTGCCAGTAGTAGTTTCGAGCGGGAGGGACGAGAGACCCAGTACTTC. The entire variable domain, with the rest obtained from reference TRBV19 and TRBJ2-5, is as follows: DGGITQSPKYLFRKEGQNVTLSCEQNLNHDAMYWYRQDPGQGLRLIYYSQIVNDFQKGDIAEGYSVSREKKESFPLTVTSAQKNPTAFYLCASSSFEREGRETQYFGPGTRLLVL.

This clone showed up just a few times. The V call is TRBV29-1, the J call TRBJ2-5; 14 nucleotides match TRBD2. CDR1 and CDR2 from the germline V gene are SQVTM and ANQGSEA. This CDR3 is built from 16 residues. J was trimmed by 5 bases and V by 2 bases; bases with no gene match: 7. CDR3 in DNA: TGCAGCGTTGAAAGGGGACTAGCGGGAGTCTGGGAGACCCAGTACTTC. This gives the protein CSVERGLAGVWETQYF.

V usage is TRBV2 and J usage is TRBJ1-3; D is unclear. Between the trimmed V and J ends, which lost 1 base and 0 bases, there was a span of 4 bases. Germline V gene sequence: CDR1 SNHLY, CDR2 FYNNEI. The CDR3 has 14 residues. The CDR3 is CASSEGHSGNTIYF. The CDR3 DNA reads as TGTGCCAGCAGTGAAGGACACTCTGGAAACACCATATATTTT.

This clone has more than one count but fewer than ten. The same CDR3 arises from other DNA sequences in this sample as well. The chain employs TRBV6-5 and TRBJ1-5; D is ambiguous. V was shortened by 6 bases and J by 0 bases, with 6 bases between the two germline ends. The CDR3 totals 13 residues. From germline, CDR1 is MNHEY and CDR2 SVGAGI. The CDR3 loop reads CASSLDSNQPQHF. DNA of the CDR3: TGTGCCAGCAGCCTAGATAGCAATCAGCCCCAGCATTTT.